Detailed here is one TCR beta chain. Its antigen is still unknown. Base qualities were left out, and no much larger clone turns up one base away. This specimen's time point label, per the study, means: cells obtained before transplantation from donor or recipient. CD3+CD4+ and CD3+CD8+ populations were FACS-sorted from unstimulated pre-transplant donor and recipient cells taken from spleen or lymph nodes. The library was produced with the immunoSEQ multiplex PCR assay. For most patients, genomic DNA was isolated with the Qiagen DNeasy Blood and Tissue Kit and sent frozen to Adaptive Biotechnologies for TCR sequencing. For most patients, high-throughput TCR-beta CDR3 sequencing of genomic DNA was performed by Adaptive Biotechnologies. For the original study's pipeline: TCR sequencing data were retrieved from Adaptive's ImmunoSEQ software for 18 patients, whereas a few other patients were processed with MiXCR and VDJtools. CD4 versus CD8 sorting errors were corrected by removing sequences found in both subsets at a frequency ratio below 5:1. Because the origin of CDR3 nucleotide sequences shared between donor and recipient could not be assigned, those sequences were removed. At least 2-fold expansion over unstimulated cells and a minimum CFSE-low frequency of 0.002% (template counts) or 0.001% (read counts) were required for clones to be classified as alloreactive. A clone was considered mappable if detected in the sequenced pre-transplant spleen, lymph node, or MLR CFSE-low populations of the donor or recipient. Cumulative frequency of alloreactive clones was calculated as a percentage of all sequences weighted by copy number. The table comes from immuneACCESS by way of TCRdb, which keeps in-frame sequences with V and J called. Part of the clones is missing from these tables; in studies checked, under half for an unresolved V gene and the rest for unknown reasons. The V and J calls and clone size are taken from that table; D and trimming were inferred from the DNA. This sample has 90,000 to 150,000 clones in its table, and 80% to 95% of those were observed once. Of the sample, around 0.12% falls within the top ten clones.

The data derive from a study of graft-versus-host responses after intestinal transplantation (dated by TCRdb to the early 2020s). For context, the study as a whole: The transplants that recipients got were multivisceral, liver-intestinal, or isolated intestinal. To identify alloreactive clones, pre-transplant mixed lymphocyte reaction products were sequenced and then compared with unstimulated pre-transplant donor and recipient T cells. A peak of at least 4% donor T cells among recipient peripheral blood mononuclear cells was the definition used for donor T cell macrochimerism. Every recipient was given anti-thymocyte globulin induction, followed by around three years of maintenance tacrolimus and steroids. A cohort of 24 intestinal transplant recipients, including one retransplant, was enrolled, and a few patients lacking pretransplant specimens were excluded. After intestinal transplantation, graft-versus-host and host-versus-graft alloreactive T cell clones in the graft, circulation and bone marrow were tracked using bulk TCR-beta CDR3 sequencing. Rather than being sequenced by the commercial service, samples from three later patients were sequenced in-house on an Illumina MiSeq and processed with MiXCR.

Study-wide findings and limitations: The conclusions were limited by the relatively low number and heterogeneity of the intestinal transplant patients. In patients with donor T cell macrochimerism, the allografts had high GvH to HvG T cell clonal ratios. GvH clones were detected in recipient bone marrow, and some appeared earlier in ileal mucosa or blood, consistent with an intestinal mucosal origin. Early after transplant, peak levels of circulating GvH clones were found to be associated with declines in HvG clones.

The sequencing here drew on unstimulated CD4+ T cells sorted from spleen or lymph node cells, taken before intestinal transplant. The TCR comes from a human donor who received an intestinal transplant.

The CDR3 amino acid sequence is: CASSLTGTGAFDQPQHF. The DNA sequence follows: TGCGCCAGCAGCCTGACAGGGACAGGCGCTTTTGATCAGCCCCAGCATTTT. The V gene is TRBV5-1 and the J gene is TRBJ1-5; a stretch of 8 junction bases matches TRBD1. CDR1 SGHRS and CDR2 YFSETQ are derived from the germline V gene. The CDR3 holds 17 amino acids from the cysteine to the phenylalanine. The kept DNA is CDR3 alone, 51 bases in frame from the first base. Unmatched junction bases come to 14, with V trimmed by 4 bases and J by 5 bases.